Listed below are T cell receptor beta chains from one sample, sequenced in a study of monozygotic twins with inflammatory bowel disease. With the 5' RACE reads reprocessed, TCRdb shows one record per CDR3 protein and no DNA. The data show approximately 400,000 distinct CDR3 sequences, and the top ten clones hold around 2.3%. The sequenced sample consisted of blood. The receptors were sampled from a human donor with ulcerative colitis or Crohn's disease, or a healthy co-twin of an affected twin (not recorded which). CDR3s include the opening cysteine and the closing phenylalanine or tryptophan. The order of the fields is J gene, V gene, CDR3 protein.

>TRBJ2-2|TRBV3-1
CASRDRGGTGELFF
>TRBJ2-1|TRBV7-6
CASSRWTGYNEQFF
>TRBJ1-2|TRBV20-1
CSAREGEGAGGYTF
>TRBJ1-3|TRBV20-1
CSALLGRGGNTIYF
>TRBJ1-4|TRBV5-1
CASSLETGNEKLFF
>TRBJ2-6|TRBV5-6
CASSQLTSESSGANVLTF
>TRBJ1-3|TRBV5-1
CASSLQWTGVGAVSSGNTIYF
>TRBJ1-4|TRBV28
CASSLQGPGSTNEKLFF
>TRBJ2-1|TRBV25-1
CASSETSVYNEQFF
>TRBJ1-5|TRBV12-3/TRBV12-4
CASSAGGNQPQHF
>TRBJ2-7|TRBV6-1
CASSLGRNEQYF
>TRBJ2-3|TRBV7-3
CASSLERETDTQYF
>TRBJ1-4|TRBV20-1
CSARDRGTEKLFF
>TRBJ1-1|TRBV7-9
CASSNQGMNTEAFF
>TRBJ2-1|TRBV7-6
CASSYLDGIQFF
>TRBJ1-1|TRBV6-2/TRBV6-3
CASSYRSSNWNTEAFF
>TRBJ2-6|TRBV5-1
CASSFTGDGANVLTF
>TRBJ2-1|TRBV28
CASTLAGGSNEQFF
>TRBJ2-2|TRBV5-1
CASSPGTINTGELFF
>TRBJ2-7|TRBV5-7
CASIRTSRFSYEQYF
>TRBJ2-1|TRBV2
CASSEALSGNGEQFF
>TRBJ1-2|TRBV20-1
CSARVRGSYGYTF
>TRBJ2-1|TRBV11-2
CASSLDPTSGGLSYNEQFF
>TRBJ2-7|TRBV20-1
CSARAKKGDRDLTVYEQYF
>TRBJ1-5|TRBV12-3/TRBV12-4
CASSLSGNNQPQHF
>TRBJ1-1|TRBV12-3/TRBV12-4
CASRPKGLPNTEAFF
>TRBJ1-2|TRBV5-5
CASSNGQGAGYTF
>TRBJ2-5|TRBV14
CASSQVLAGVGETQYF
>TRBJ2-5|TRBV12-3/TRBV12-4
CASSFSWTETQYF
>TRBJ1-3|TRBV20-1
CSANRDSSGNTIYF
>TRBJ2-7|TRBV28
CASSLETYEQYF